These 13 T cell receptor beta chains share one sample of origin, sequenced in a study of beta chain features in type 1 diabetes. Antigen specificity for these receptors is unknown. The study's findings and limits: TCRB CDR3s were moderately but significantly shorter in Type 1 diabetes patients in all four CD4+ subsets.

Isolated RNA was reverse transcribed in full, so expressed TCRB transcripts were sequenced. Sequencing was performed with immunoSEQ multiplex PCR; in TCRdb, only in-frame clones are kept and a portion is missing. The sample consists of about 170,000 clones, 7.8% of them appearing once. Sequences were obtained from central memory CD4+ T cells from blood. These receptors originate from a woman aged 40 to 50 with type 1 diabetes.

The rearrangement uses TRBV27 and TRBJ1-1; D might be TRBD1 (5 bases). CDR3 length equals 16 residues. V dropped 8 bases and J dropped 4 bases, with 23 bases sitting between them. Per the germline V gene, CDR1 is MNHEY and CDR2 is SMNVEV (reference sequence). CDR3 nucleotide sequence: TGTGCCAGCCTTCCGGTCCGGGGGTACAAGGTCACTGAAGCTTTCTTT. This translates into CASLPVRGYKVTEAFF.

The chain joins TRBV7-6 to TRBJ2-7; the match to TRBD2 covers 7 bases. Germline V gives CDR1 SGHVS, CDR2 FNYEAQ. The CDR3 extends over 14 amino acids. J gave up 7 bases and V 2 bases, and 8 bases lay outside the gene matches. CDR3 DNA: TGTGCCAGCAGCTTAAGCCGACTAGCTGGTGAGCAGTACTTC. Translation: CASSLSRLAGEQYF.

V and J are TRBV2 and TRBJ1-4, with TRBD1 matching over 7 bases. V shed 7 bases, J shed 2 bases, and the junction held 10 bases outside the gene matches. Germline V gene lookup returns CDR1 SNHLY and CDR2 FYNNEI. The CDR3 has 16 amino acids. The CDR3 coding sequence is TGTGCCAGCATCCGGGGACAGCGGGCCACTAATGAAAAACTGTTTTTT. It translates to CASIRGQRATNEKLFF.

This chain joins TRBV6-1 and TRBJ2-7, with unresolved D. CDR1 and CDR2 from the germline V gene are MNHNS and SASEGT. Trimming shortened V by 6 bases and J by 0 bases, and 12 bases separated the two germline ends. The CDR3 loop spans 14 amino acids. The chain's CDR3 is CASSKTLISYEQYF. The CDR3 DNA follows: TGTGCCAGCAGCAAGACACTTATCTCCTACGAGCAGTACTTC.

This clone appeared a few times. CDR3 sequence (DNA): TGTGCCAGCTCACCTGATGTAGGGGGCAATGAGCAGTTCTTC. This gives the protein CASSPDVGGNEQFF. The genes are TRBV18 and TRBJ2-1; D may be TRBD1 (6 bases). The CDR3 contains 14 residues. Looked up from germline, CDR1 is KGHSH and CDR2 is LQKENI. V was clipped by 3 bases and J by 6 bases, with 12 bases between them.

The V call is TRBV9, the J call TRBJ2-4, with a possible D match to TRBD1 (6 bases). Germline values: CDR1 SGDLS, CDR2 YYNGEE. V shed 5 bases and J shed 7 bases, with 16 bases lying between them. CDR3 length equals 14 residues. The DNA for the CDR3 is TGTGCCAGCAGTCACCCAGGGGATGGGAACATTCAGTACTTC. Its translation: CASSHPGDGNIQYF.

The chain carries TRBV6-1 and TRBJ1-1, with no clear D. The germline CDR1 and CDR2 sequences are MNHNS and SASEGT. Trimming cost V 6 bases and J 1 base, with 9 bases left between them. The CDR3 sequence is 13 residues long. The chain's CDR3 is CASSLRGNTEAFF. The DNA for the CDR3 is TGTGCCAGCAGCTTACGGGGGAACACTGAAGCTTTCTTT.

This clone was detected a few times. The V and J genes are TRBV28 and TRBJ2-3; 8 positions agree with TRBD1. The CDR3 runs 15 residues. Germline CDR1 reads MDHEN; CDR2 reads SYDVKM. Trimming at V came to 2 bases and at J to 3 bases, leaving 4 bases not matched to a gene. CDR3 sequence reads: CASSLRTGNTDTQYF. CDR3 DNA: TGTGCCAGCAGTTTACGGACAGGGAATACAGATACGCAGTATTTT. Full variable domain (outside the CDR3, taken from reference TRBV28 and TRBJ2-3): DVKVTQSSRYLVKRTGEKVFLECVQDMDHENMFWYRQDPGLGLRLIYFSYDVKMKEKGDIPEGYSVSREKKERFSLILESASTNQTSMYLCASSLRTGNTDTQYFGPGTRLTVL.

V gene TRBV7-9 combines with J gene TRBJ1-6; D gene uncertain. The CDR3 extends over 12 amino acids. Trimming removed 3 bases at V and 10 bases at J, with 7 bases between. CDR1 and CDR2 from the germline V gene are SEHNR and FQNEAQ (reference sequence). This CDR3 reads CASSLGRSPLHF. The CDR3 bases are TGTGCCAGCAGCTTGGGGAGATCACCCCTCCACTTT. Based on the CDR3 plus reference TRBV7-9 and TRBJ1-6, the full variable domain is DTGVSQNPRHKITKRGQNVTFRCDPISEHNRLYWYRQTLGQGPEFLTYFQNEAQLEKSRLLSDRFSAERPKGSFSTLEIQRTEQGDSAMYLCASSLGRSPLHFGNGTRLTVT.

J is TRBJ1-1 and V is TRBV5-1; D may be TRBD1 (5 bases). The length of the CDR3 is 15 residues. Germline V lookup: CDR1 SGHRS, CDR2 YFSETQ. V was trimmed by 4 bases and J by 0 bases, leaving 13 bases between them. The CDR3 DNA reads TGCGCCAGCAGCCCTCCAGGGATCATGAACACTGAAGCTTTCTTT. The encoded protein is CASSPPGIMNTEAFF.

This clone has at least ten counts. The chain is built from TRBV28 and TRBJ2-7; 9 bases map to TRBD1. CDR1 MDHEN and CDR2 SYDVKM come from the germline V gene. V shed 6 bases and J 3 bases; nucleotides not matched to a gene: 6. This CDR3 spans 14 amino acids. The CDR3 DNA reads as TGTGCCAGCAGCCTGGGACAGGGAGACTACGAGCAGTACTTC. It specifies CASSLGQGDYEQYF.

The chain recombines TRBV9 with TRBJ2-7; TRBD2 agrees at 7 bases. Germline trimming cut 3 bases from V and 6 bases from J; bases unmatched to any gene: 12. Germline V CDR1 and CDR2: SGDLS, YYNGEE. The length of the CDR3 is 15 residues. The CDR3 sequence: CASSGGGLLFPEQYF. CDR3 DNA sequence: TGTGCCAGCAGCGGGGGGGGACTCCTATTCCCCGAGCAGTACTTC.

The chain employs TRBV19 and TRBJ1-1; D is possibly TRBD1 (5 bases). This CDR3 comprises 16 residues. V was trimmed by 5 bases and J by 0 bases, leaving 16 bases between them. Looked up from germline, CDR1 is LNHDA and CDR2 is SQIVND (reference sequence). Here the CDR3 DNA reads TGTGCCAGTAGTGGGGACTGGAGGGGCATGAACACTGAAGCTTTCTTT. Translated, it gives CASSGDWRGMNTEAFF.